This TCR beta chain is drawn from a study of early T cells in non-severe SARS-CoV-2 infection. The CDR3 has 15 amino acids. Germline-derived CDR1 and CDR2 are MNHNS and SASEGT. V trimming: 6 bases; J trimming: 5 bases; junction bases outside the gene matches: 10. TCRdb reprocessed the 5' RACE reads via MiXCR and lists one record per CDR3 protein. Seen here are under 60,000 distinct CDR3 sequences, more than 9% observed once, and the top ten hold about 4.3%. V is TRBV6-1 and J is TRBJ2-1, with 7 bases fitting TRBD2. The sequence derives from an adult who was a healthcare worker with PCR-confirmed SARS-CoV-2 infection or an uninfected control (not recorded which). Specimen: whole blood. As DNA, the CDR3 is TGTGCCAGCAGACACCTCGGACTAGGGGACAATGAGCAGTTCTTC. Translation: CASRHLGLGDNEQFF.